The sequence of this T cell receptor (beta chain) was determined in a study of radiation and T cells in renal cell carcinoma. Background on the study: Nephrectomy followed 15 Gy stereotactic body radiation by 4 weeks.

CDR1 is SGDLS and CDR2 is YYNGEE in the germline V gene. J gave up 4 bases and V 3 bases, and 6 bases lay outside the gene matches. This CDR3 has 15 amino acids. A word on this clone: Its antigen is unidentified.

Notes on the study in general: Baseline intratumoral clonotype presence is unknown without pretreatment biopsies. In blood, top tumor clones expanded by 2 weeks, shrinking by 4.

This table comes from immunoSEQ multiplex PCR, and its TCRdb copy is limited to in-frame clones, with some not included. Of about 59,000 clones in the sample, approximately 80% were seen once. Specified time point: baseline pretreatment blood. Treatment specified: 15 Gy SBRT to primary tumor, nephrectomy 4 weeks later. Serial blood draws occurred at baseline and 2 and 4 weeks post-SBRT. Sequences were derived from blood, sampled from a patient whose treatment included radiotherapy and nephrectomy. J is TRBJ2-2 and V is TRBV9, with 7 bases that match TRBD2. The TCR sequence derives from a man aged 60 to 75 with renal cell carcinoma. For the CDR3, the DNA is TGTGCCAGCAGCGCTCTAGCGGACTTCACCGGGGAGCTGTTTTTT. This gives the protein CASSALADFTGELFF. Combining the CDR3 with reference TRBV9 and TRBJ2-2 gives the whole variable domain DSGVTQTPKHLITATGQRVTLRCSPRSGDLSVYWYQQSLDQGLQFLIQYYNGEERAKGNILERFSAQQFPDLHSELNLSSLELGDSALYFCASSALADFTGELFFGEGSRLTVL.